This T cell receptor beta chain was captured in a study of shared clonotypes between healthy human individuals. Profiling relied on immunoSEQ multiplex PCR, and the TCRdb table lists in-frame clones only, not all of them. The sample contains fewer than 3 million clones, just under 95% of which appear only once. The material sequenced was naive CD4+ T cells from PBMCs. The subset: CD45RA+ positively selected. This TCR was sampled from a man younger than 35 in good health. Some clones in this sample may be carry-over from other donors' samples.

CDR3 in amino acids: CASSLWAGGYNEQFF. The CDR3 DNA is TGTGCCAGCAGCTTATGGGCGGGAGGGTACAATGAGCAGTTCTTC. This rearrangement joins TRBV7-9 to TRBJ2-1; 9 positions agree with TRBD2. Trimming removed 2 bases from V and 4 bases from J; junction bases left unmatched: 3. The CDR3 has 15 residues. Germline V gene data show CDR1 as SEHNR and CDR2 as FQNEAQ (reference sequence).